The clone carrying this TCR beta chain was picked up many times. The antigen remains unidentified. Making the TCR beta libraries involved quantitative 5'-RACE with molecular barcodes. TCRdb reprocessed the 5' RACE reads via MiXCR and lists one record per CDR3 protein. The table records tens of thousands of distinct CDR3 sequences, 6.5% to 9% of them present only once. The sample belongs to a study of CD8 T cells in ankylosing spondylitis. Study-wide findings and caveats: What appeared characteristic of ankylosing spondylitis blood was a TCR beta motif of seven to nine highly homologous variants. In the blood and synovial fluid of reactive arthritis, some motif variants had been previously reported.

The sequencing input was blood, either unsorted or a sorted T cell fraction (not recorded which). The sequence was collected from a male donor with ankylosing spondylitis or in good health (not recorded which).

The CDR3 DNA follows: TGCGCCAGCAGCCCCTTCGGGACTCAGAGCACTGAAGCTTTCTTT. Protein sequence: CASSPFGTQSTEAFF. This chain links TRBV5-1 with TRBJ1-1, with D possibly matching TRBD1 (5 bases). Germline assignment: CDR1 SGHRS and CDR2 YFSETQ. V gave up 4 bases and J gave up 4 bases, with 17 bases separating them. This CDR3 is 15 amino acids long.